The entry below gives a single T cell receptor (beta chain) sequence along with its context. This entry comes from a study of T-cell reconstitution after alpha-beta-depleted transplantation in children. Preparation of the TCRbeta library was carried out with unique molecular identifiers. TCRdb re-derived calls from the PCR reads in MiXCR, one entry per CDR3 protein. The sample carries about 610,000 distinct CDR3 sequences, over 9.5% recorded once. V gave up 7 bases and J gave up 1 base, with 11 bases separating them. Germline CDR1 MNHEY, CDR2 SVGEGT. The CDR3 totals 13 residues. J is TRBJ2-7 and V is TRBV6-2 or TRBV6-3; D perhaps matches TRBD2 (6 bases). This TCR derives from a human donor who donated a stem cell graft to a child with acute myeloid leukemia. Sequences were derived from PBMCs from the stem cell graft donor, sampled from the stem cell graft. The CDR3 reads CASTGGWSYEQYF. CDR3 bases: TGTGCCAGCACTGGAGGGTGGTCCTACGAGCAGTACTTC.